Following are 20 T cell receptor beta chains from one sample sequenced in a study of cytomegalovirus exposure and HLA in healthy donors. A multiplex PCR was run with 60 Vbeta primers and 13 Jbeta primers. Repertoires were generated with immunoSEQ multiplex PCR, while TCRdb's copy carries only in-frame clones and drops some. The data contain 200,000 to 250,000 clones, about four fifths of them singletons. Source material: PBMCs. These receptors came from a woman aged 40 to 49 in good health and CMV-seropositive.

The chain joins TRBV13 to TRBJ1-1, with TRBD1 matching 7 bases. This CDR3 comprises 13 residues. Germline trimming cut 3 bases from V and 7 bases from J; bases unmatched to any gene: 5. Per the germline V gene, CDR1 is PRHDT and CDR2 is FYEKMQ (reference sequence). CDR3 DNA sequence: TGTGCCAGCAGCTTGAGGGACAGTCTTGAAGCTTTCTTT. Translated, it gives CASSLRDSLEAFF.

The rearrangement joins TRBV7-9 to TRBJ2-2; D not resolved. CDR1 and CDR2 from the germline V gene are SEHNR and FQNEAQ (reference sequence). Trimming cost V 3 bases and J 2 bases, with 4 bases left between them. This CDR3 is 13 amino acids long. CDR3 loop: CASSLGNTGELFF. CDR3 coding DNA: TGTGCCAGCAGCTTGGGCAACACCGGGGAGCTGTTTTTT.

CDR3 amino acids: CAWSVDRNQPQHF. As DNA, the CDR3 is TGTGCCTGGAGTGTAGACAGAAATCAGCCCCAGCATTTT. V and J are TRBV30 and TRBJ1-5; possible D gene TRBD1, 5 bases. The CDR3 is made up of 13 amino acids. Germline CDR1 GTSNPN, CDR2 SVGIG (reference sequence). Trimming stripped 0 bases from V and 4 bases from J, with 7 bases between.

This chain links TRBV7-2 with TRBJ1-2; 8 positions match TRBD1. CDR3 length: 15 amino acids. V was clipped by 1 base and J by 4 bases; unmatched bases: 5. Looked up from germline, CDR1 is SGHTA and CDR2 is FQGNSA. The CDR3 protein is CASSLDGTGGYGYTF. CDR3 DNA sequence: TGTGCCAGCAGCTTAGATGGGACAGGTGGCTATGGCTACACCTTC.

V and J are TRBV4-2 and TRBJ1-3; no clear D. Trimming left V 0 bases short and J 5 bases short, with 5 bases between. CDR1 and CDR2 from the germline V gene are LGHNA and YNFKEQ. The CDR3 runs 13 residues. CDR3 bases: TGTGCCAGCAGCCAAGATTGGCGAAACACCATATATTTT. It yields the protein CASSQDWRNTIYF.

This chain uses TRBV6-5 with TRBJ1-1; D is unresolved. Trimming took off 6 bases at V and 0 bases at J, with 11 bases between the two ends. Germline lookup yields CDR1 MNHEY and CDR2 SVGAGI. CDR3 length: 14 residues. In DNA, the CDR3 is TGTGCCAGCAGCAAAATCCGCGTGAACACTGAAGCTTTCTTT. This gives the protein CASSKIRVNTEAFF.

A single count supports this clone. The V call is TRBV6-6, the J call TRBJ1-1, with D perhaps TRBD1 (5 bases). This CDR3 spans 16 amino acids. CDR1 is MNHNY and CDR2 is SVGAGI in the germline V gene (reference sequence). Trimming removed 7 bases from V and 1 base from J, with 19 bases in between. CDR3 DNA sequence: TGTGCCAGCAACATAATTTGGGGCGGGGAGAACACTGAAGCTTTCTTT. As protein: CASNIIWGGENTEAFF.

This sequence joins TRBV29-1 and TRBJ1-1; D possibly corresponds to TRBD1 (6 bases). The CDR3 contains 13 residues. V was shortened by 2 bases and J by 6 bases, with 13 bases between the two germline ends. Germline assignment: CDR1 SQVTM and CDR2 ANQGSEA. CDR3 DNA sequence: TGCAGCGTTGAATGGGCCGGGGGGCCTGAAGCTTTCTTT. It codes for CSVEWAGGPEAFF. Using reference TRBV29-1 and TRBJ1-1 for the parts outside the CDR3, the full variable domain is SAVISQKPSRDICQRGTSLTIQCQVDSQVTMMFWYRQQPGQSLTLIATANQGSEATYESGFVIDKFPISRPNLTFSTLTVSNMSPEDSSIYLCSVEWAGGPEAFFGQGTRLTVV.

This clone turned up a few times. The V call is TRBV5-8, the J call TRBJ2-4, with 9 bases aligning to TRBD1. V lost 7 bases and J lost 1; bases outside the gene matches: 3. This CDR3 contains 14 residues. Germline V CDR1 and CDR2: SGHTS, YDEGEE. CDR3 in DNA: TGTGCCAGCTCGACAGGGGGGGCCAAAAACATTCAGTACTTC. Translating it yields CASSTGGAKNIQYF.

The chain has TRBV6-1 and TRBJ1-2; the D is unclear. This CDR3 has 14 amino acids. V was trimmed by 2 bases and J by 1 base, leaving 8 bases between them. Germline V gives CDR1 MNHNS, CDR2 SASEGT. CDR3 sequence (DNA): TGTGCCAGCAGTGAAAAAGCTCTTAACTATGGCTACACCTTC. It is translated as CASSEKALNYGYTF.

The chain links TRBV2 to TRBJ2-1; the D gene is possibly TRBD1 (6 bases). CDR3 size: 15 residues. With 1 base removed from V and 10 bases from J, the gap between germline ends came to 17 bases. CDR1 and CDR2 (germline): SNHLY, FYNNEI. CDR3 sequence: CASSEETGLPGEQFF. CDR3 nucleotide sequence: TGTGCCAGCAGTGAAGAGACAGGTTTACCAGGGGAGCAGTTCTTC.

V is TRBV11-3 and J is TRBJ2-7; D is possibly TRBD2 (6 bases). The ends were cut back, 4 bases at V and 10 bases at J, with 14 bases in the middle. CDR3 length: 12 amino acids. Germline V gene sequence: CDR1 SGHNT, CDR2 YENEEA. Here the CDR3 reads CASSSFPGLQYF. DNA for the CDR3: TGTGCCAGCAGCTCTTTCCCGGGACTTCAGTACTTC.

V is TRBV7-2 and J is TRBJ1-2; 10 bases map to TRBD1. The CDR3 runs 14 residues. Germline V gives CDR1 SGHTA, CDR2 FQGNSA. The junction had 7 bases not matched to a gene; V was cut back by 5 bases and J by 7 bases. CDR3 in amino acids: CASSPGQGLGGYTF. CDR3 coding DNA: TGTGCCAGCAGCCCGGGACAGGGGTTGGGTGGCTACACCTTC.

The rearrangement joins TRBV25-1 to TRBJ1-1; no reliable D call. The ends were cut back, 6 bases at V and 3 bases at J, with 14 bases in the middle. CDR3 size: 14 residues. Germline V CDR1 and CDR2: MGHDK, SYGVNS. CDR3 region: CASRSYSGYTEAFF. For the CDR3, the DNA is TGTGCCAGCAGGAGCTACAGCGGGTACACTGAAGCTTTCTTT.

CDR3 bases: TGCGCCAGCAGCCAAGATGGACGACAGAGCTCCTACAATGAGCAGTTCTTC. It is translated as CASSQDGRQSSYNEQFF. This chain links TRBV4-3 with TRBJ2-1, with D possibly being TRBD1 (5 bases). V dropped 0 bases and J dropped 0 bases, with 12 bases sitting between them. CDR1 LGHNA and CDR2 YSLEER come from the germline V gene. The CDR3 spans 17 residues.

This chain connects TRBV5-4 to TRBJ1-6; 7 bases line up with TRBD1. The length of the CDR3 is 13 residues. J was trimmed by 7 bases and V by 5 bases; bases with no gene match: 3. The V gene's germline CDR1 is SGHNT and CDR2 YYREEE (reference sequence). The CDR3 here is CASRGQQNSPLHF. CDR3 in DNA: TGTGCCAGCAGGGGACAGCAAAATTCACCCCTCCACTTT. Combining the CDR3 with reference TRBV5-4 and TRBJ1-6 gives the whole variable domain ETGVTQSPTHLIKTRGQQVTLRCSSQSGHNTVSWYQQALGQGPQFIFQYYREEENGRGNFPPRFSGLQFPNYSSELNVNALELDDSALYLCASRGQQNSPLHFGNGTRLTVT.

The chain combines TRBV10-3 with TRBJ2-3, with 11 bases fitting TRBD2. CDR3 length: 14 amino acids. After removal of 6 bases from V and 7 bases from J, the junction contained 6 bases not matched to a gene. Germline V lookup: CDR1 ENHRY, CDR2 SYGVKD. CDR3 amino acids: CAIRVSGGDYTQYF. The CDR3 region has the DNA TGTGCCATCAGAGTTAGCGGGGGGGACTATACGCAGTATTTT.

This sequence joins TRBV28 and TRBJ2-4; D uncertain. Germline assignment: CDR1 MDHEN and CDR2 SYDVKM. The CDR3 is 11 amino acids. V was pared by 6 bases and J by 7 bases, with 7 bases between. The chain's CDR3 is CASSPRNIQYF. CDR3 bases: TGTGCCAGCAGCCCCCGGAACATTCAGTACTTC.

Here the CDR3 DNA reads TGTGCCAGCAGCTCCGGACAGGGGATCGACGAGCAGTACTTC. This codes for CASSSGQGIDEQYF. This chain links TRBV7-9 with TRBJ2-7; 9 nucleotides agree with TRBD1. Germline V gene sequence: CDR1 SEHNR, CDR2 FQNEAQ (reference sequence). V lost 4 bases to trimming and J lost 5 bases; unmatched junction nucleotides: 6. The CDR3 contains 14 residues.

The chain combines TRBV27 with TRBJ1-1; maybe TRBD1 (6 bases). The germline V gene encodes CDR1 MNHEY and CDR2 SMNVEV (reference sequence). The CDR3 loop spans 17 amino acids. Trimming removed 1 base at V and 2 bases at J, with 17 bases between. The CDR3 nucleotides are TGTGCCAGCAGTTTATATGGGGGGGCGCGGAGTAACACTGAAGCTTTCTTT. This translates into CASSLYGGARSNTEAFF.